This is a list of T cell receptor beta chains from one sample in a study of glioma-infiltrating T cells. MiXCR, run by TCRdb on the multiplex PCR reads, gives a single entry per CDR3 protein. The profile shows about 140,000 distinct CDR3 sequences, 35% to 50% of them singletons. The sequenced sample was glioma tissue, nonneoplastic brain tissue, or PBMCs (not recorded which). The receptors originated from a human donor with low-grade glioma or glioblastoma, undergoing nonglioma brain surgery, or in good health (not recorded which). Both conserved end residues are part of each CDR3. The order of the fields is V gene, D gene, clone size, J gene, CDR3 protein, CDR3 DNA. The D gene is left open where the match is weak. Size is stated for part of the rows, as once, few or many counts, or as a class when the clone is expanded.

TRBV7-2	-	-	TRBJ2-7	CASSPEIYEQYF	TGTGCCAGCAGTCCAGAGATCTACGAGCAGTACTTC
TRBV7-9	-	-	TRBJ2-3	CASSQNTATHTQYF	TGTGCCAGCAGCCAAAATACAGCAACTCATACGCAGTATTTT
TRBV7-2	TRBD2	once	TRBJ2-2	CASSLDTSGRAGELFF	TGTGCCAGCAGCTTAGATACTAGCGGGAGGGCCGGGGAGCTGTTTTTT
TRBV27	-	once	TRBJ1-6	CASSFPDSHLHF	TGTGCCAGCAGTTTTCCTGATTCACACCTCCACTTT
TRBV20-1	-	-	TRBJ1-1	CSARKNTQAFF	TGCAGTGCGCGAAAGAACACTCAAGCTTTCTTT
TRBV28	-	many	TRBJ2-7	CASSLWSSSYEQYF	TGTGCCAGCAGTTTATGGTCCTCATCCTACGAGCAGTACTTC
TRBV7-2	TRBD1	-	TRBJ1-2	CASSLVQGYGYTF	TGTGCCAGCAGCTTAGTACAGGGGTATGGCTACACCTTC
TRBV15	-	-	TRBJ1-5	CATSRGELLHQPQHF	TGTGCCACCAGCAGAGGAGAACTCCTTCATCAGCCCCAGCATTTT
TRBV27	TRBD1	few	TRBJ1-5	CASSGGQVYSNQPQHF	TGTGCCAGCAGTGGGGGACAGGTTTATAGCAATCAGCCCCAGCATTTT
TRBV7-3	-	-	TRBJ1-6	CASRSDSYQSPLHF	TGTGCCAGCAGGTCGGACAGCTATCAGTCACCCCTCCACTTT
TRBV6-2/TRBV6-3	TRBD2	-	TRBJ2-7	CASSYGTSGDVSYEQYF	TGTGCCAGCAGTTACGGGACTAGCGGGGATGTTTCCTACGAGCAGTACTTC
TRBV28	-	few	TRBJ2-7	CATSTYYEQYF	TGTGCCACCTCGACTTACTACGAGCAGTACTTC
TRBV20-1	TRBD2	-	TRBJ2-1	CSAALAGGPNEQFF	TGCAGTGCCGCACTAGCGGGAGGGCCCAATGAGCAGTTCTTC
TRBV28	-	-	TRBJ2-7	CASSSGQSCEQYF	TGTGCCAGCAGTTCCGGACAGTCCTGCGAGCAGTACTTC
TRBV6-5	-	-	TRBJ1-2	CASSYGAVNYGYTF	TGTGCCAGCAGTTACGGGGCCGTCAACTATGGCTACACCTTC
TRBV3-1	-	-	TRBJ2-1	CASSQDTDNEQFF	TGTGCCAGCAGCCAAGATACGGATAATGAGCAGTTCTTC
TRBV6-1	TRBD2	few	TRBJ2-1	CASSDLAGGPLYEQFF	TGTGCCAGCAGTGACTTAGCGGGAGGGCCCCTCTATGAGCAGTTCTTC
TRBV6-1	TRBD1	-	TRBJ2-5	CASRTLGQGRGETQYF	TGTGCCAGCAGAACCCTGGGACAGGGGAGGGGAGAGACCCAGTACTTC
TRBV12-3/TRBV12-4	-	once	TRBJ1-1	CASSSNGGRFEAFF	TGTGCCAGCAGTTCAAACGGGGGGCGTTTTGAAGCTTTCTTT
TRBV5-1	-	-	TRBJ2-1	CASSSATTTNGINEQFF	TGCGCCAGCAGCTCCGCCACGACGACTAACGGGATAAATGAGCAGTTCTTC
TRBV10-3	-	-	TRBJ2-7	CAISESGVDYEQYF	TGTGCCATCAGTGAGTCTGGGGTGGACTACGAGCAGTACTTC
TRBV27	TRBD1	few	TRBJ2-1	CASLSGQGVNEQFF	TGTGCCAGCCTAAGCGGACAGGGGGTGAATGAGCAGTTCTTC
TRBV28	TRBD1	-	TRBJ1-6	CASSLTGQASRSPLHF	TGTGCCAGCAGTTTGACAGGACAGGCTTCACGTTCACCCCTCCACTTT
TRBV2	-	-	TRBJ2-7	CASSGYEQYF	TGTGCCAGCAGTGGATACGAGCAGTACTTC
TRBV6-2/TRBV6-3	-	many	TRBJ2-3	CASSYGGAKDTQYF	TGTGCCAGCAGTTATGGGGGGGCCAAAGATACGCAGTATTTT
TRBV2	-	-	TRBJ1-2	CASSVADKYGYTF	TGTGCCAGCAGTGTTGCAGACAAATATGGCTACACCTTC
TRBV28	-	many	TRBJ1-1	CASSLVRKNTEAFF	TGTGCCAGCAGTTTAGTTCGAAAGAACACTGAAGCTTTCTTT
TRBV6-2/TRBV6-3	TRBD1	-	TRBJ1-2	CASSYETGEWNGYTF	TGTGCCAGCAGTTACGAGACAGGGGAGTGGAATGGCTACACCTTC
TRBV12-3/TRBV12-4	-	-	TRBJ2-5	CASSFLGTQETQYF	TGTGCCAGCAGTTTTTTAGGGACTCAAGAGACCCAGTACTTC
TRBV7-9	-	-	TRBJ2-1	CASSLSGGTNEQFF	TGTGCCAGCAGCTTATCAGGGGGGACAAATGAGCAGTTCTTC
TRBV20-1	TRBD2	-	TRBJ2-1	CSARRSGSHNEQFF	TGCAGTGCTAGAAGGAGCGGGAGCCACAATGAGCAGTTCTTC
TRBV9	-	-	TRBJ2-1	CASSVQGVSYNEQFF	TGTGCCAGCAGCGTACAGGGAGTCAGCTACAATGAGCAGTTCTTC
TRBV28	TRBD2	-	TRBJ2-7	CASKWTSGGYEQYF	TGTGCCAGCAAATGGACTAGCGGGGGATACGAGCAGTACTTC
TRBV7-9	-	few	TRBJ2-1	CASSSPPTGYNEQFF	TGTGCCAGCAGCTCCCCCCCTACAGGTTACAATGAGCAGTTCTTC
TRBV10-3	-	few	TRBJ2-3	CAISEVPSSRIGDTQYF	TGTGCCATCAGTGAGGTTCCCAGTTCGCGGATCGGAGATACGCAGTATTTT
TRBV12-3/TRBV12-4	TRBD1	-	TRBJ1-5	CASGDSLSNQPQHF	TGTGCCAGTGGGGACAGTCTTAGCAATCAGCCCCAGCATTTT
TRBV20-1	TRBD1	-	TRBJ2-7	CSAPNPGQGGYEQYF	TGCAGTGCTCCTAACCCTGGACAGGGCGGCTACGAGCAGTACTTC
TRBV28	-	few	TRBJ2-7	CASSFRRGTYEQYF	TGTGCCAGCAGTTTCAGACGGGGAACCTACGAGCAGTACTTC
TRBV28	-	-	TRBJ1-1	CVSWGVNTEAFF	TGTGTCAGCTGGGGGGTGAACACTGAAGCTTTCTTT
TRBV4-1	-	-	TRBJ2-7	CASSVPGYEQYF	TGCGCCAGCAGCGTCCCGGGGTACGAGCAGTACTTC
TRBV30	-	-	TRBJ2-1	CAWSVQGSTEQFF	TGTGCCTGGAGTGTTCAGGGGTCCACTGAGCAGTTCTTC
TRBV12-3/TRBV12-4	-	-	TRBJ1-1	CASSLLDWKAEAFF	TGTGCCAGCAGTTTACTAGACTGGAAGGCTGAAGCTTTCTTT
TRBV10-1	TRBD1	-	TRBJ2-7	CASSARQGGEQYF	TGCGCCAGCAGTGCCCGACAGGGTGGCGAGCAGTACTTC
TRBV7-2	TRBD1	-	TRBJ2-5	CASSQTGTGVEETQYF	TGTGCCAGCAGCCAAACCGGGACAGGGGTAGAAGAGACCCAGTACTTC
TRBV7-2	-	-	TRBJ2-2	CASSLGQNTGELFF	TGTGCCAGCAGCTTAGGGCAGAACACCGGGGAGCTGTTTTTT
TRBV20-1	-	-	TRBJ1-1	CSASSNTEAFF	TGCAGTGCTAGCAGTAACACTGAAGCTTTCTTT
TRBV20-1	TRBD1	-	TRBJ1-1	CSARRGTGGTEAFF	TGCAGTGCTAGAAGGGGCACAGGGGGCACTGAAGCTTTCTTT
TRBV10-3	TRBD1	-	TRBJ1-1	CAMKQGAETEAFF	TGTGCCATGAAACAGGGGGCAGAGACTGAAGCTTTCTTT
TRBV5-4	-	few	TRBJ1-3	CASSSDLLSGNTIYF	TGTGCCAGCAGCTCCGACCTGCTCTCTGGAAACACCATATATTTT
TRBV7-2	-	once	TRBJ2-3	CASSPFPDTQYF	TGTGCCAGCAGCCCTTTCCCAGATACGCAGTATTTT
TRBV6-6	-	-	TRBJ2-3	CASRDRGGSGTDTQYF	TGTGCCAGCAGAGACAGGGGAGGGAGTGGCACAGATACGCAGTATTTT
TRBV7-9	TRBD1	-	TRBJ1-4	CASSPGQGATNEKLFF	TGTGCCAGCAGCCCCGGACAGGGGGCAACTAATGAAAAACTGTTTTTT
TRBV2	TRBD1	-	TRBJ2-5	CASRGQGSWGTQYF	TGTGCCAGCAGGGGACAGGGCTCTTGGGGGACCCAGTACTTC